This is a list of T cell receptor beta chains from one sample in a study of T cells in Graves' hyperthyroidism and ophthalmopathy. One entry per CDR3 protein results from TCRdb running MiXCR on the multiplex PCR reads. Counted here are 300,000 to 450,000 distinct CDR3 sequences, less than 15% occurring once; the ten biggest clones make up around a tenth. Sequenced material: blood. These receptor sequences come from a woman in her late teens or twenties with Graves' hyperthyroidism. Each CDR3 is given with its conserved first and last residue. Clone size is stated in some rows and not others, as once, few, many or a class when expanded.

CDR3 length | J gene | V gene | clone size | CDR3 protein
14 | TRBJ2-5 | TRBV27 | NA | CASSARLGDPTQYF
16 | TRBJ2-1 | TRBV5-4 | few | CASSSGGSHSINEQFF
15 | TRBJ1-1 | TRBV5-6 | NA | CASSFREPTYTEAFF
15 | TRBJ2-1 | TRBV27 | many | CASRGGTSLYNEQFF
14 | TRBJ2-3 | TRBV7-9 | many | CASSFWGGTDTQYF
13 | TRBJ2-7 | TRBV20-1 | NA | CSAKTSGAYEQYF
17 | TRBJ2-1 | TRBV27 | many | CASSRPWASGNRNEQFF
13 | TRBJ2-7 | TRBV7-9 | many | CASSLQVSYEQYF
13 | TRBJ2-7 | TRBV14 | many | CASSQDQGTGQYF
15 | TRBJ2-7 | TRBV5-1 | many | CASSYDSTSVYEQYF
15 | TRBJ1-2 | TRBV7-2 | few | CASRKGGGGDYGYTF
13 | TRBJ2-7 | TRBV27 | many | CASSFSTSGEQYF
14 | TRBJ1-5 | TRBV12-3/TRBV12-4 | many | CASSSGNSNQPQHF
15 | TRBJ2-7 | TRBV9 | NA | CASSASGDTSYEQYF
15 | TRBJ2-7 | TRBV19 | NA | CASSFKPNPTYEQYF
18 | TRBJ1-6 | TRBV2 | many | CASSEALPVADNNSPLHF
14 | TRBJ2-5 | TRBV12-3/TRBV12-4 | few | CASKAGTREETQYF
14 | TRBJ2-7 | TRBV7-9 | NA | CASSSGGATYEQYF
11 | TRBJ2-7 | TRBV7-9 | many | CASSPLQEQYF
16 | TRBJ2-1 | TRBV7-3 | many | CASSTTLAGGPNEQFF
15 | TRBJ2-7 | TRBV12-3/TRBV12-4 | many | CASSSEDRDIYEQYF
16 | TRBJ2-5 | TRBV15 | many | CATSRPRGTSAETQYF
13 | TRBJ1-1 | TRBV28 | many | CASSLTQNTEAFF
13 | TRBJ2-7 | TRBV11-2 | NA | CATNQGGSYEQYF
15 | TRBJ2-7 | TRBV3-1 | few | CASSQVGQGSYEQYF
14 | TRBJ1-6 | TRBV28 | few | CALGTGEDLSPLHF
12 | TRBJ1-4 | TRBV18 | many | CASAGPQGKLFF
16 | TRBJ1-2 | TRBV20-1 | few | CSARDPRRGENYGYTF
16 | TRBJ1-1 | TRBV18 | many | CASSSTPGQGSHWAFF
14 | TRBJ2-1 | TRBV6-5 | many | CASSYPGNYNEQFF
13 | TRBJ2-7 | TRBV30 | many | CAWASGSRYEQYF
15 | TRBJ2-7 | TRBV7-3 | NA | CASSLRAGATYEQYF
15 | TRBJ2-7 | TRBV7-8 | many | CASNLAGPELGEQYF
13 | TRBJ2-1 | TRBV18 | many | CASSRRTDNEQFF
18 | TRBJ2-5 | TRBV7-9 | NA | CASSLGFGTGRKQETQYF
14 | TRBJ1-5 | TRBV12-3/TRBV12-4 | many | CASSYGTGGEPQHF
17 | TRBJ2-6 | TRBV5-8 | few | CASSFSRDGSGANVLTF
14 | TRBJ2-7 | TRBV12-3/TRBV12-4 | NA | CASSFWQGRYEQYF
17 | TRBJ2-1 | TRBV12-3/TRBV12-4 | many | CASRYHDRASSYNEQFF
13 | TRBJ2-5 | TRBV12-3/TRBV12-4 | many | CASSRGAQETQYF
13 | TRBJ2-7 | TRBV7-9 | many | CASGQGASYEQYF
15 | TRBJ1-2 | TRBV28 | many | CASSFLEDRLRGYTF
18 | TRBJ1-5 | TRBV19 | NA | CASSIASRTGDWDQPQHF
14 | TRBJ1-2 | TRBV4-3 | NA | CASSQGQADYGYTF
19 | TRBJ1-1 | TRBV6-2/TRBV6-3 | many | CASTVKPGTANILNTEAFF
14 | TRBJ2-7 | TRBV3-1 | many | CASSQASAGGEQYF
16 | TRBJ2-5 | TRBV18 | few | CASSRIAGAQAETQYF
15 | TRBJ1-2 | TRBV4-1 | many | CASSQPGASRRGYTF
15 | TRBJ2-5 | TRBV5-4 | few | CASSLASGSKETQYF
17 | TRBJ2-6 | TRBV18 | few | CASSKWGAISGANVLTF
12 | TRBJ2-3 | TRBV18 | many | CASSRYTDTQYF
13 | TRBJ1-3 | TRBV7-9 | many | CASSLVGGNTIYF
14 | TRBJ1-3 | TRBV19 | few | CASIDGGSGNTIYF
16 | TRBJ1-3 | TRBV7-9 | many | CASSLLLTGSGNTIYF
17 | TRBJ1-1 | TRBV3-1 | many | CASSRGFPGQGNTEAFF